This T cell receptor beta chain was captured by sequencing in a study of glioma-infiltrating T cells after dendritic cell vaccination. TCRdb's copy holds only in-frame clones and misses some; the assay was immunoSEQ multiplex PCR. The sample records about 49,000 clones, 85% being singletons. The trim removed 4 bases at V and 12 bases at J, leaving 22 bases unmatched. The CDR3 length is 19 residues. Blood PBMC samples: pre-vaccination, two weeks post third vaccination, and at tumor progression. The sequence came from a human donor with glioblastoma. The chain uses TRBV23-1 and TRBJ2-1; 12 bases are shared with TRBD2. TRBV23-1 is sorted into the ORF group, with uncertain function. This material consisted of blood, taken before dendritic cell vaccination. The CDR3 DNA reads as TGCGCCAGCAGTCTAGTCCCGGGACAGTTTCTAGCGGGAGGGTTAGTGCAGTTCTTC. As protein: CASSLVPGQFLAGGLVQFF.